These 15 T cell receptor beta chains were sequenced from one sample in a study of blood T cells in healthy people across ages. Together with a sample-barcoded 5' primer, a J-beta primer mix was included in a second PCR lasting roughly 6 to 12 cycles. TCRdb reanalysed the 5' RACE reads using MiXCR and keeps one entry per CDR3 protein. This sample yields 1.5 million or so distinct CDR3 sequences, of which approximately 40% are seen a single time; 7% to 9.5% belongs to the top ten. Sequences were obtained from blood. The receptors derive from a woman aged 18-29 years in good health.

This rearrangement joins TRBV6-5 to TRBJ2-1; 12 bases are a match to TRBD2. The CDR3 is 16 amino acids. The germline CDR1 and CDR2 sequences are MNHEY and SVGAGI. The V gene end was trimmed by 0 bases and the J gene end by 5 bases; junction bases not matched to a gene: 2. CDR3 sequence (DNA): TGTGCCAGCAGTTACTCGGCTAGCGGGAGGGACAATGAGCAGTTCTTC. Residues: CASSYSASGRDNEQFF.

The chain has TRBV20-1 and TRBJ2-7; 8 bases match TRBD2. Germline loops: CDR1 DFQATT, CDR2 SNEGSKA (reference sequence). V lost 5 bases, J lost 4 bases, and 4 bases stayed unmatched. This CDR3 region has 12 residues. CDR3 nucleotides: TGCAGTGCTGAGCGGGAGAAATACGAGCAGTACTTC. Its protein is CSAEREKYEQYF.

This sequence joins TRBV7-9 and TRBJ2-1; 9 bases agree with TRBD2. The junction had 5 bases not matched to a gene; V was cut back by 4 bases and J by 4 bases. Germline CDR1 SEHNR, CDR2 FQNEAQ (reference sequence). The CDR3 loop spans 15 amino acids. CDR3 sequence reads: CASSSGTSTYNEQFF. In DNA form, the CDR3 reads TGTGCCAGCAGCTCAGGGACTAGCACATACAATGAGCAGTTCTTC. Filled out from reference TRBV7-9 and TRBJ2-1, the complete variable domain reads DTGVSQNPRHKITKRGQNVTFRCDPISEHNRLYWYRQTLGQGPEFLTYFQNEAQLEKSRLLSDRFSAERPKGSFSTLEIQRTEQGDSAMYLCASSSGTSTYNEQFFGPGTRLTVL.

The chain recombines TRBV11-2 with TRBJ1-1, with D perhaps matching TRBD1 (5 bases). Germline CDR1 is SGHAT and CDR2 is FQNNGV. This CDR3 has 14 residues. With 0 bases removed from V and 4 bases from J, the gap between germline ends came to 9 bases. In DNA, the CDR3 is TGTGCCAGCAGCTTAGAGAACGGGGGCACTGAAGCTTTCTTT. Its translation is CASSLENGGTEAFF.

In DNA form, the CDR3 reads TGTGCCAGCGTGCAAACCGGTCTAGCGGGAGATGCCGGGGAGCTGTTTTTT. It encodes CASVQTGLAGDAGELFF. This chain links TRBV12-3 or TRBV12-4 with TRBJ2-2; 10 nucleotides align to TRBD2. V gave up 8 bases and J gave up 6 bases; unmatched junction bases: 15. The CDR3 has 17 amino acids.

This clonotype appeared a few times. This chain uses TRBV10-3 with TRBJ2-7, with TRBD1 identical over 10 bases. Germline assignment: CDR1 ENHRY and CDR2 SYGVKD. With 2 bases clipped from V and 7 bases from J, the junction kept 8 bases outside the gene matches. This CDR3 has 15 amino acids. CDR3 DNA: TGTGCCATCAGTGAGGCGACAGGGGGCTCGTGGGAGCAGTACTTC. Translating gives CAISEATGGSWEQYF.

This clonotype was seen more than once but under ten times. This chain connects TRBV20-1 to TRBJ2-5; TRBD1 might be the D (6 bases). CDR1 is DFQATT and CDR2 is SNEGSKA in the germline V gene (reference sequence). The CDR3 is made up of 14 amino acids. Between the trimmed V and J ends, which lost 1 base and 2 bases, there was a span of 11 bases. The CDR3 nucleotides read TGCAGTGCTAGAGTTGGGGGCGGTCAAGAGACCCAGTACTTC. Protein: CSARVGGGQETQYF.

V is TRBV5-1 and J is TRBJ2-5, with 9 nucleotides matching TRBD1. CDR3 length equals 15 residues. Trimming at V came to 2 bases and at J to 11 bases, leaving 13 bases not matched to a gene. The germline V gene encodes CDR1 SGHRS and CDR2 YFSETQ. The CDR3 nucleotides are TGCGCCAGCAGCTTCGGGACAGGGTATGGCAATGAGCAGTACTTC. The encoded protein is CASSFGTGYGNEQYF.

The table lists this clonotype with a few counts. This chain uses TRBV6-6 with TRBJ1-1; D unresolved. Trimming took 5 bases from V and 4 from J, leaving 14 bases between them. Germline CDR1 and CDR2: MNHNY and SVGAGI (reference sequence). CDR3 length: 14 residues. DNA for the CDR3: TGTGCCAGCAGTGACTGGAGGGCAGGCACTGAAGCTTTCTTT. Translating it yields CASSDWRAGTEAFF.

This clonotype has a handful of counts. CDR3 coding DNA: TGTGCCAGCAGTGAAAGGGGGGACATCTTCTCCTACGAGCAGTACTTC. It specifies CASSERGDIFSYEQYF. The J gene is TRBJ2-7, the V gene TRBV6-1; tentatively, D is TRBD1 or TRBD2 (6 bases each). Germline-derived CDR1 and CDR2 are MNHNS and SASEGT. Trimming left V 2 bases short and J 0 bases short, with 14 bases between. This CDR3 contains 16 residues.

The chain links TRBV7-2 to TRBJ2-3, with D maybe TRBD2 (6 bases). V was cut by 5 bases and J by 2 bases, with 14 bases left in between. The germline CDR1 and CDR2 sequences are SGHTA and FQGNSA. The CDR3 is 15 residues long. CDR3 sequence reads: CASSLGRINTDTQYF. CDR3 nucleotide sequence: TGTGCCAGCAGCCTTGGGAGGATCAACACAGATACGCAGTATTTT.

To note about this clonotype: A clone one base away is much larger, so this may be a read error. The DNA for the CDR3 is TGTGCCAGCAGCCTTAGACTGCTTGATACGCAGTATTTT. Residues: CASSLRLLDTQYF. This sequence joins TRBV11-2 and TRBJ2-3; no definite D call. The germline CDR1 and CDR2 sequences are SGHAT and FQNNGV. The CDR3 consists of 13 residues. With 5 bases removed from V and 6 bases from J, the gap between germline ends came to 12 bases.

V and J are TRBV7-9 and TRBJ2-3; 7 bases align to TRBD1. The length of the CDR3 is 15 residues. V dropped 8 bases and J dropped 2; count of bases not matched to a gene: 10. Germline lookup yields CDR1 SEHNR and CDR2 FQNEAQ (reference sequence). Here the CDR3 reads CASRLRDRHTDTQYF. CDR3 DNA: TGTGCCAGCCGCCTCCGGGACAGACACACAGATACGCAGTATTTT. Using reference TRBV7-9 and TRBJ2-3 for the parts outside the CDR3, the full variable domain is DTGVSQNPRHKITKRGQNVTFRCDPISEHNRLYWYRQTLGQGPEFLTYFQNEAQLEKSRLLSDRFSAERPKGSFSTLEIQRTEQGDSAMYLCASRLRDRHTDTQYFGPGTRLTVL.

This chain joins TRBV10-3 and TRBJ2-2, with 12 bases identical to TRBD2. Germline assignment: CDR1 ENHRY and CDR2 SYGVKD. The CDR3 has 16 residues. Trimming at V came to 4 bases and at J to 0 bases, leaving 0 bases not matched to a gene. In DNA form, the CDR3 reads TGTGCCATCAGTGGGACTAGCGGGACGAACACCGGGGAGCTGTTTTTT. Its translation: CAISGTSGTNTGELFF.

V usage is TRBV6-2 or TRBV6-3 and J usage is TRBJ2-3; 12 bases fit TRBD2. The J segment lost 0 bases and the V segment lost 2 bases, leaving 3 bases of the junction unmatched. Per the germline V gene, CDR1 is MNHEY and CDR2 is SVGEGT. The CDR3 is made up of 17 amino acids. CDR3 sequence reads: CASSYAGTSGSTDTQYF. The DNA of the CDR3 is TGTGCCAGCAGTTACGCCGGGACTAGCGGGAGCACAGATACGCAGTATTTT.